The clone carrying this T cell receptor (beta chain) was seen many times. The sample comes from a study of T cells in Graves' hyperthyroidism and ophthalmopathy. The study defined stable Graves' hyperthyroidism as no ophthalmopathy progression within 18 months. Newly diagnosed hyperthyroidism patients aged 18 to 65 years had disease lasting under 2 months. Clinical symptoms, serum thyroxine and TRAb, thyroid ultrasound and orbital computed tomography were used for the diagnoses. PBMCs stemmed from 8.5 to 10 ml fresh peripheral blood. Amplification yielded TCR beta CDR3 regions, with RNA transcripts as the source. The study used the HTBI primer set for a first-round RT-PCR of the TCR CDR3. MiXCR was run by TCRdb on the multiplex PCR reads, yielding one entry per CDR3 protein. Among about 590,000 distinct CDR3 sequences listed, 15% to 18% were seen once. The ends lost 5 bases at V and 0 bases at J; junction bases unmatched: 6. CDR1 is GTSNPN, CDR2 SVGIG, per germline (reference sequence). The CDR3 runs 15 residues.

The gene calls are TRBV30 and TRBJ1-5; TRBD1 agrees at 8 bases. Input material: blood. This clonotype was obtained from a woman in her twenties or thirties with Graves' hyperthyroidism. The CDR3 DNA follows: TGTGCCTGGGCGGACAGGGTTGATAGCAATCAGCCCCAGCATTTT. Amino acids: CAWADRVDSNQPQHF.